This is a list of T cell receptor beta chains from one sample in a study of blood T cell repertoires in COVID-19. Clones were read by immunoSEQ multiplex PCR, and TCRdb kept only the in-frame ones, dropping some. The sample carries 65,000 to 90,000 clones, 87% recorded once. Sequencing was carried out using peripheral blood. The receptors were gathered from a man aged 25 to 40 with acute or convalescent COVID-19. CDR3s include the opening cysteine and the closing phenylalanine or tryptophan. A D gene is named only where the DNA matches it firmly. Clone size is shown for a subset of rows, as once, few, many or a class of expanded clone.

abundance: .
v_gene: TRBV11-2
len: 14
d_gene: .
j_gene: TRBJ2-3
CDR3nt: TGTGCCAGCAGCTGGCGGTCTTCCGCAGATACGCAGTATTTT
CDR3aa: CASSWRSSADTQYF

abundance: .
v_gene: TRBV14
len: 16
d_gene: .
j_gene: TRBJ1-1
CDR3nt: TGTGCCAGCAGCCAAGATCTGGGGGCTATGAACACTGAAGCTTTCTTT
CDR3aa: CASSQDLGAMNTEAFF

abundance: .
v_gene: TRBV5-8
len: 13
d_gene: .
j_gene: TRBJ1-2
CDR3nt: TGTGCCAGCAGCTTGTTTGCAGTCACTGGCTACACCTTC
CDR3aa: CASSLFAVTGYTF

abundance: once
v_gene: TRBV9
len: 16
d_gene: TRBD1
j_gene: TRBJ1-2
CDR3nt: TGTGCCAGCAGCGCCGGACCGACAGGGGAGGTGGGTGGCTACACCTTC
CDR3aa: CASSAGPTGEVGGYTF

abundance: .
v_gene: TRBV6-5
len: 15
d_gene: TRBD2
j_gene: TRBJ2-1
CDR3nt: TGTGCCAGCAGTTTCACTCTAGCGGGATACAATGAGCAGTTCTTC
CDR3aa: CASSFTLAGYNEQFF

abundance: once
v_gene: TRBV19
len: 15
d_gene: TRBD1
j_gene: TRBJ2-2
CDR3nt: TGTGCCAGTAGTTCCACAGGGGGGATCGCCGGGGAGCTGTTTTTT
CDR3aa: CASSSTGGIAGELFF

abundance: many
v_gene: TRBV5-1
len: 16
d_gene: .
j_gene: TRBJ2-7
CDR3nt: TGCGCCAGCAGCTTGGATGGGACACCATTTACCTACGAGCAGTACTTC
CDR3aa: CASSLDGTPFTYEQYF

abundance: .
v_gene: TRBV25-1
len: 17
d_gene: .
j_gene: TRBJ2-1
CDR3nt: TGTGCCAGCAGTGACCTAGGAGGAACAGGGCTGTACAATGAGCAGTTCTTC
CDR3aa: CASSDLGGTGLYNEQFF

abundance: .
v_gene: TRBV2
len: 10
d_gene: .
j_gene: TRBJ1-1
CDR3nt: TGTGCCAGCATTAAAACTGAAGCTTTCTTT
CDR3aa: CASIKTEAFF

abundance: .
v_gene: TRBV28
len: 19
d_gene: TRBD1
j_gene: TRBJ2-6
CDR3nt: TGTGCCAGCAGTTTATCACCCAGGGGGCGATCCTCTGGGGCCAACGTCCTGACTTTC
CDR3aa: CASSLSPRGRSSGANVLTF

abundance: .
v_gene: TRBV6-2/TRBV6-3
len: 17
d_gene: .
j_gene: TRBJ2-1
CDR3nt: TGTGCCAGCAGTTACTTTACTATCCGGGACCCACAGGGTGAGCAGTTCTTC
CDR3aa: CASSYFTIRDPQGEQFF

abundance: once
v_gene: TRBV19
len: 16
d_gene: TRBD1
j_gene: TRBJ2-4
CDR3nt: TGTGCCAGTAGTATAGAGGGGACAGGGGGTAATGACATTCAGTACTTC
CDR3aa: CASSIEGTGGNDIQYF

abundance: .
v_gene: TRBV15
len: 17
d_gene: TRBD2
j_gene: TRBJ2-2
CDR3nt: TGTGCCACCAGCAGACCCCGACTAGCGGGAGACACCGGGGAGCTGTTTTTT
CDR3aa: CATSRPRLAGDTGELFF

abundance: .
v_gene: TRBV27
len: 15
d_gene: TRBD1
j_gene: TRBJ2-1
CDR3nt: TGTGCCAGCAGTTCGGGACAGAGCTCCTACAATGAGCAGTTCTTC
CDR3aa: CASSSGQSSYNEQFF

abundance: .
v_gene: TRBV11-3
len: 17
d_gene: TRBD2
j_gene: TRBJ2-1
CDR3nt: TGTGCCAGCAGCGCGACTAGCGGGAGTTCCCCTTACGGTGAGCAGTTCTTC
CDR3aa: CASSATSGSSPYGEQFF

abundance: .
v_gene: TRBV14
len: 15
d_gene: TRBD1
j_gene: TRBJ1-2
CDR3nt: TGTGCCAGCAGCCAATGGGCAGGGGGCTTCTACGGCTACACCTTC
CDR3aa: CASSQWAGGFYGYTF

abundance: .
v_gene: TRBV7-9
len: 11
d_gene: .
j_gene: TRBJ2-2
CDR3nt: TGTGCCACGAGGGAGACCGGGGAGCTGTTTTTT
CDR3aa: CATRETGELFF

abundance: .
v_gene: TRBV12-1
len: 21
d_gene: .
j_gene: TRBJ1-4
CDR3nt: .
CDR3aa: CASSFAFGTGGQSRTNEKLFF

abundance: .
v_gene: TRBV7-2
len: 14
d_gene: .
j_gene: TRBJ1-3
CDR3nt: TGTGCCAGCAGCTTAGGGGAGACGATAAACACCATATATTTT
CDR3aa: CASSLGETINTIYF

abundance: few
v_gene: TRBV9
len: 19
d_gene: TRBD2
j_gene: TRBJ2-3
CDR3nt: TGTGCCAGCAGCGTAGCTGGGGGGGCGGGAGGCGTCAGCACAGATACGCAGTATTTT
CDR3aa: CASSVAGGAGGVSTDTQYF

abundance: .
v_gene: TRBV6-5
len: 14
d_gene: .
j_gene: TRBJ2-7
CDR3nt: TGTGCCAGCAGGAGCAGTGGAGCGACCTACGAGCAGTACTTC
CDR3aa: CASRSSGATYEQYF

abundance: .
v_gene: TRBV7-7
len: 15
d_gene: TRBD1
j_gene: TRBJ2-5
CDR3nt: TGTGCTAGCAGCCCTTTTGACAGGGGGAGGGAGACCCAGTACTTC
CDR3aa: CASSPFDRGRETQYF

abundance: .
v_gene: TRBV7-2
len: 12
d_gene: .
j_gene: TRBJ2-7
CDR3nt: TGTGCCAGCAGCTCCCTAGGATCCGAGCAGTACTTC
CDR3aa: CASSSLGSEQYF

abundance: .
v_gene: TRBV24-1
len: 17
d_gene: TRBD2
j_gene: TRBJ2-1
CDR3nt: TGTGCCACCAGTGAATTTACTAGCGGGAGCTCCTACAATGAGCAGTTCTTC
CDR3aa: CATSEFTSGSSYNEQFF

abundance: .
v_gene: TRBV10-3
len: 17
d_gene: .
j_gene: TRBJ2-7
CDR3nt: TGTGCCATCAGCCCGACCCGGGGTGGCCGGAACCAGTACGAGCAGTACTTC
CDR3aa: CAISPTRGGRNQYEQYF

abundance: .
v_gene: TRBV12-3/TRBV12-4
len: 9
d_gene: .
j_gene: TRBJ2-5
CDR3nt: TGTGCCAACCGGGAGACCCAGTACTTC
CDR3aa: CANRETQYF

abundance: .
v_gene: TRBV18
len: 14
d_gene: TRBD2
j_gene: TRBJ2-1
CDR3nt: TGTGCCAGCTCACCATGGGACTACTACAATGAGCAGTTCTTC
CDR3aa: CASSPWDYYNEQFF

abundance: .
v_gene: TRBV6-5
len: 14
d_gene: TRBD2
j_gene: TRBJ2-3
CDR3nt: TGTGCCAGCAGTTACGACAGCGGGAGGGGTACGCAGTATTTT
CDR3aa: CASSYDSGRGTQYF

abundance: .
v_gene: TRBV6-6
len: 14
d_gene: .
j_gene: TRBJ1-4
CDR3nt: TGTGCCAGCAGTTACCCGGTTAGCGGCGAAAAACTGTTTTTT
CDR3aa: CASSYPVSGEKLFF

abundance: .
v_gene: TRBV11-2
len: 17
d_gene: .
j_gene: TRBJ1-3
CDR3nt: TGTGCCAGCAGCTTTGAATCCGGGATAGACTCTGGAAACACCATATATTTT
CDR3aa: CASSFESGIDSGNTIYF

abundance: .
v_gene: TRBV28
len: 12
d_gene: .
j_gene: TRBJ1-2
CDR3nt: TGTGCCAGCAGTTTATTGACAGCCGCGATAATCTTC
CDR3aa: CASSLLTAAIIF

abundance: once
v_gene: TRBV6-5
len: 13
d_gene: .
j_gene: TRBJ2-5
CDR3nt: TGTGCCAGCAGTAAACTTGGGAGGGAGACCCAGTACTTC
CDR3aa: CASSKLGRETQYF

abundance: .
v_gene: TRBV11-2
len: 15
d_gene: .
j_gene: TRBJ2-7
CDR3nt: TGTGCCAGCAGCTTAGTTTTGTCCACACCCTACGAGCAGTACTTC
CDR3aa: CASSLVLSTPYEQYF

abundance: .
v_gene: TRBV5-5
len: 13
d_gene: .
j_gene: TRBJ1-2
CDR3nt: TGTGCCAGCAGCAGCATCTGGGGAGGAGGCTACACCTTC
CDR3aa: CASSSIWGGGYTF

abundance: few
v_gene: TRBV2
len: 17
d_gene: .
j_gene: TRBJ2-1
CDR3nt: TGTGCCAGCAGTGAGCTTGCGGGCATGCCCTCCTACAATGAGCAGTTCTTC
CDR3aa: CASSELAGMPSYNEQFF

abundance: .
v_gene: TRBV15
len: 13
d_gene: .
j_gene: TRBJ1-5
CDR3nt: TGTGCCACCAGCAGAGATCAGGGGCAGCCCCAGCATTTT
CDR3aa: CATSRDQGQPQHF

abundance: .
v_gene: TRBV7-2
len: 14
d_gene: .
j_gene: TRBJ1-5
CDR3nt: TGTGCCAGCAGCCCAACAGGCCGCAATCAGCCCCAGCATTTT
CDR3aa: CASSPTGRNQPQHF

abundance: .
v_gene: TRBV7-7
len: 16
d_gene: TRBD1
j_gene: TRBJ2-7
CDR3nt: TGTGCCAGCAGCATCGACAGGGTGGACATGCACCACGAGCAGTACTTC
CDR3aa: CASSIDRVDMHHEQYF

abundance: .
v_gene: TRBV7-7
len: 15
d_gene: .
j_gene: TRBJ2-2
CDR3nt: TGTGCTAGCAGCTTAAGTGGGACAAACACCGGGGAGCTGTTTTTT
CDR3aa: CASSLSGTNTGELFF

abundance: .
v_gene: TRBV30
len: 15
d_gene: TRBD2
j_gene: TRBJ2-2
CDR3nt: TGTGCCTGGAGACTAGCGGGAGTGAACACCGGGGAGCTGTTTTTT
CDR3aa: CAWRLAGVNTGELFF